The 32 T cell receptor beta chains given below trace back to one sample, sequenced in a study of T-cell memory formation after mild COVID-19. TCRdb processed the 5' RACE reads anew with MiXCR; each CDR3 protein has one entry. Among 550,000 to 700,000 distinct CDR3 sequences listed, around a sixth were seen once. Sequencing was performed on PBMCs or a T cell subset sorted from them (not recorded which). The receptors shown here come from an adult woman who had mild COVID-19 (a few samples of this study predate the infection). Cell type and time point are not known.

The chain recombines TRBV19 with TRBJ2-7; no reliable D call. The V end was cut by 5 bases, the J end by 6 bases, with 8 bases between. The V gene's germline CDR1 is LNHDA and CDR2 SQIVND (reference sequence). The CDR3 is made up of 11 amino acids. Written as DNA, the CDR3 is TGTGCCAGTAGTGTTCATAGCGAGCAGTACTTC. This encodes CASSVHSEQYF.

This clonotype has only a few counts. The chain uses TRBV3-1 and TRBJ2-7; D perhaps matches TRBD2 (6 bases). The CDR3 extends over 13 amino acids. Germline V CDR1 and CDR2: LGHDT, YNNKEL (reference sequence). Trimming removed 4 bases at V and 6 bases at J, with 13 bases between. The CDR3 DNA follows: TGTGCCAGCAGCCTCAACCGGGACTTCGAGCAGTACTTC. This gives the protein CASSLNRDFEQYF.

There are a few counts of this clonotype. The J gene is TRBJ1-1, the V gene TRBV27, with TRBD1 matching over 8 bases. After removal of 3 bases from V and 3 bases from J, the junction contained 9 bases not matched to a gene. The CDR3 extends over 16 amino acids. The germline CDR1 and CDR2 sequences are MNHEY and SMNVEV (reference sequence). CDR3 region: CASSLWAGGEYTEAFF. As DNA, the CDR3 is TGTGCCAGCAGTTTGTGGGCAGGGGGCGAGTACACTGAAGCTTTCTTT.

The J gene is TRBJ1-5, the V gene TRBV4-2; 8 positions agree with TRBD1. The CDR3 contains 16 residues. V was pared by 1 base and J by 5 bases, with 7 bases of the junction left unmatched. The germline gives CDR1 LGHNA, CDR2 YNFKEQ. The CDR3 region has the DNA TGTGCCAGCAGCCAAGCGGACAGGGCGAGGGATCAGCCCCAGCATTTT. Protein sequence: CASSQADRARDQPQHF.

This clonotype was seen many times. The J gene is TRBJ2-5, the V gene TRBV5-1; D uncertain. Germline-derived CDR1 and CDR2 are SGHRS and YFSETQ. This CDR3 is 14 amino acids long. The germline V and J ends were trimmed by 1 base and 1 base, with 8 bases remaining between them. In DNA form, the CDR3 reads TGCGCCAGCAGCTTGTATGGCCTCCAAGAGACCCAGTACTTC. Amino acid sequence: CASSLYGLQETQYF.

V usage is TRBV6-5 and J usage is TRBJ2-1, with TRBD2 matching 12 bases. V gave up 6 bases and J gave up 7 bases; unmatched junction bases: 7. Germline-derived CDR1 and CDR2 are MNHEY and SVGAGI. The CDR3 is made up of 15 amino acids. CDR3 sequence reads: CASSHRTSGVNEQFF. The CDR3 DNA is TGTGCCAGCAGCCATCGGACTAGCGGGGTAAATGAGCAGTTCTTC.

The table lists this clonotype with a few counts. This sequence joins TRBV20-1 and TRBJ1-2, with D perhaps TRBD1 (5 bases). This CDR3 region has 12 residues. The germline gives CDR1 DFQATT, CDR2 SNEGSKA (reference sequence). Trimming removed 3 bases from V and 8 bases from J, with 13 bases in between. CDR3 loop: CSASLGTGGYTF. DNA for the CDR3: TGCAGTGCTAGCTTGGGGACGGGCGGCTACACCTTC.

This clonotype was picked up many times. This rearrangement joins TRBV7-6 to TRBJ1-1; D may be TRBD1 (6 bases). Germline V gene data show CDR1 as SGHVS and CDR2 as FNYEAQ. CDR3 length equals 13 residues. The V end lost 4 bases, the J end lost 4 bases, and 10 bases lay between the germline ends. The CDR3, as DNA: TGTGCCAGCAGCTCCCAGGGGCTCACTGAAGCTTTCTTT. It is translated as CASSSQGLTEAFF.

The table lists this clonotype with many counts. CDR3 in amino acids: CASSEKGEGSQPQHF. Here the CDR3 DNA reads TGTGCCAGCAGTGAAAAGGGGGAGGGGAGTCAGCCCCAGCATTTT. The chain carries TRBV6-1 and TRBJ1-5; D is possibly TRBD1 (6 bases). Germline CDR1 and CDR2: MNHNS and SASEGT. This CDR3 contains 15 residues. V lost 2 bases and J lost 6, with 14 bases in between.

The J gene is TRBJ1-2, the V gene TRBV30, with D perhaps matching TRBD1 (5 bases). The CDR3 totals 13 residues. CDR1 is GTSNPN and CDR2 is SVGIG in the germline V gene (reference sequence). The ends were cut back, 4 bases at V and 4 bases at J, with 13 bases in the middle. As DNA, the CDR3 is TGTGCCTGGAACGGGGCCCCTCGCTATGGCTACACCTTC. Amino acid sequence: CAWNGAPRYGYTF.

The rearrangement joins TRBV24-1 to TRBJ2-1; D remains unclear. The J call may be incorrect, as the DNA end agrees better with TRBJ2-5. This CDR3 region has 15 residues. Germline V lookup: CDR1 KGHDR, CDR2 SFDVKD. CDR3 DNA sequence: TGTGCCACCAGTGCACCCTCGAACGGACAAGAGACCCAGTACTTC. It is translated as CATSAPSNGQETQYF.

This sequence joins TRBV7-2 and TRBJ2-1; 11 nucleotides line up with TRBD2. The CDR3 contains 15 residues. In germline, CDR1 is SGHTA, CDR2 FQGNSA. V shed 5 bases and J 7 bases; nucleotides not matched to a gene: 7. DNA for the CDR3: TGTGCCAGCAGCCTTAGCGGGAGGGCCCAGAATGAGCAGTTCTTC. It is translated as CASSLSGRAQNEQFF.

The chain recombines TRBV5-5 with TRBJ2-3; no definite D call. Trimming stripped 1 base from V and 4 bases from J, with 10 bases between. Germline CDR1 is SGHKS and CDR2 is YYEKEE (reference sequence). CDR3 length: 14 amino acids. The CDR3 region is CASSLQALADTQYF. In nucleotides, the CDR3 is TGTGCCAGCAGCTTGCAGGCCCTCGCAGATACGCAGTATTTT.

This clonotype occurred a few times. The chain joins TRBV7-9 to TRBJ2-3; D is undetermined. CDR3 length: 11 residues. Trimming removed 7 bases at V and 6 bases at J, with 8 bases between. Germline loops: CDR1 SEHNR, CDR2 FQNEAQ (reference sequence). In DNA, the CDR3 is TGTGCCAGCACCTCGAGGGATACGCAGTATTTT. It is translated as CASTSRDTQYF.

This clonotype showed up just a few times. This rearrangement joins TRBV5-1 to TRBJ2-5, with D possibly being TRBD2 (6 bases). The germline V gene has CDR1 SGHRS and CDR2 YFSETQ. The CDR3 runs 14 residues. Trimming took 2 bases from V and 4 from J, leaving 12 bases between them. The CDR3 loop is CASSFTLGGETQYF. The CDR3 nucleotides are TGCGCCAGCAGCTTCACACTGGGGGGAGAGACCCAGTACTTC.

The chain links TRBV12-3 or TRBV12-4 to TRBJ2-5; 7 nucleotides match TRBD2. CDR3 length: 14 amino acids. V lost 8 bases, J lost 1 base, and 7 bases stayed unmatched. The CDR3 region has the DNA TGTGCCAGCCGCTGGGGGGGAACCCAAGAGACCCAGTACTTC. Translation gives CASRWGGTQETQYF.

V gene TRBV10-3 combines with J gene TRBJ2-1; possibly TRBD2 for D (6 bases). Trimming pared 3 bases from V and 7 bases from J, leaving 16 bases between. There are 15 residues in the CDR3. Germline V CDR1 and CDR2: ENHRY, SYGVKD. In DNA, the CDR3 is TGTGCCATCAGTGATCAGGGACTGGCCAAGAATGAGCAGTTCTTC. Its protein product is CAISDQGLAKNEQFF.

This sequence joins TRBV10-3 and TRBJ2-3, with D possibly matching TRBD1 (6 bases). The CDR3 contains 17 residues. Germline loops: CDR1 ENHRY, CDR2 SYGVKD. The V end lost 6 bases, the J end lost 3 bases, and 22 bases lay between the germline ends. CDR3 loop: CAISPDAWAQGTDTQYF. DNA for the CDR3: TGTGCCATCAGCCCGGACGCGTGGGCCCAGGGGACAGATACGCAGTATTTT.

This clonotype was counted between two and nine times. The rearrangement joins TRBV28 to TRBJ2-1; perhaps TRBD1 as D (5 bases). Germline V gene data show CDR1 as MDHEN and CDR2 as SYDVKM. The CDR3 is 15 amino acids. Trimming removed 10 bases from V and 3 bases from J, with 19 bases in between. The CDR3 region has the DNA TGTGCCACCTCCAGGGCGTCAGGGATCTACAATGAGCAGTTCTTC. Its protein is CATSRASGIYNEQFF.

This clonotype was seen only a few times. The chain combines TRBV15 with TRBJ2-5; 9 nucleotides match TRBD1. The CDR3 loop spans 15 amino acids. Germline CDR1 is LNHNV and CDR2 is YYDKDF (reference sequence). The V and J ends lost 3 bases and 4 bases, in that order; junction bases with no gene match: 6. CDR3 in amino acids: CATSRDGQGRETQYF. CDR3 DNA: TGTGCCACCAGCAGGGATGGACAGGGGCGAGAGACCCAGTACTTC.

This clonotype was detected ten times or more. The genes are TRBV5-1 and TRBJ2-2; no clear D. The CDR3 is 13 amino acids. Looked up from germline, CDR1 is SGHRS and CDR2 is YFSETQ. Trimming stripped 2 bases from V and 4 bases from J, with 6 bases between. CDR3 residues: CASSLQITGELFF. CDR3 sequence (DNA): TGCGCCAGCAGCTTACAGATCACCGGGGAGCTGTTTTTT.

This clonotype has just a few counts. The chain is built from TRBV29-1 and TRBJ2-7; D is uncertain. The length of the CDR3 is 12 residues. V lost 5 bases to trimming and J lost 1 base, with 9 bases between them. The V gene's germline CDR1 is SQVTM and CDR2 ANQGSEA. The CDR3 loop reads CSVSPQSYEQYF. CDR3 nucleotides: TGCAGCGTTTCTCCCCAATCCTACGAGCAGTACTTC.

This clonotype was recorded a few times. The V gene is TRBV7-2, the J gene TRBJ2-7; no reliable D call. V lost 6 bases, J lost 3 bases, and 15 bases lay in between. The CDR3 contains 14 residues. Germline CDR1 is SGHTA and CDR2 is FQGNSA. The CDR3 loop is CASSYGDTFYEQYF. DNA of the CDR3: TGTGCCAGCAGTTACGGCGACACGTTCTACGAGCAGTACTTC.

The chain couples TRBV6-2 or TRBV6-3 to TRBJ1-5, with 7 bases identical to TRBD1. The J segment lost 1 base and the V segment lost 6 bases, leaving 6 bases of the junction unmatched. Germline CDR1 reads MNHEY; CDR2 reads SVGEGT. The CDR3 totals 15 residues. CDR3 nucleotides: TGTGCCAGCAGGAATACAGGGGTGAGCAATCAGCCCCAGCATTTT. Protein product: CASRNTGVSNQPQHF.

A word on this clonotype: The junction does not match germline at one end; this may be a read error. V and J are TRBV27 and TRBJ1-2; TRBD1 agrees at 10 bases. Germline CDR1 MNHEY, CDR2 SMNVEV (reference sequence). The CDR3 length is 17 residues. The CDR3 spells CATSARDRGISNYGYTF. In DNA form, the CDR3 reads TGTGCCACCAGTGCACGGGACAGGGGTATCTCTAACTATGGCTACACCTTC.

This clonotype occurred a few times. The chain joins TRBV20-1 to TRBJ2-1; D may be TRBD2 (5 bases). CDR3 length equals 13 residues. Between the trimmed V and J ends, which lost 5 bases and 5 bases, there was a span of 13 bases. Germline assignment: CDR1 DFQATT and CDR2 SNEGSKA (reference sequence). DNA for the CDR3: TGCAGTGCTCGTCAGACGAGGGACAATGAGCAGTTCTTC. Translating it yields CSARQTRDNEQFF.

The sample holds many counts of this clonotype. The chain employs TRBV7-9 and TRBJ2-2; D may be TRBD1 (6 bases). The ends were cut back, 5 bases at V and 5 bases at J, with 33 bases in the middle. The length of the CDR3 is 21 residues. The germline V gene encodes CDR1 SEHNR and CDR2 FQNEAQ (reference sequence). CDR3: CASSPTKPRPLGQPITGELFF. The CDR3 region has the DNA TGTGCCAGCAGCCCAACCAAACCGCGGCCCCTAGGACAGCCAATAACCGGGGAGCTGTTTTTT.

The chain employs TRBV18 and TRBJ2-1; TRBD2 might be the D (5 bases). The germline V gene encodes CDR1 KGHSH and CDR2 LQKENI. V lost 4 bases to trimming and J lost 4 bases, with 20 bases between them. CDR3 size: 17 residues. The CDR3 spells CASSRSRAGEIYNEQFF. The CDR3 coding sequence is TGTGCCAGCTCACGATCGCGGGCCGGGGAAATTTACAATGAGCAGTTCTTC. The whole variable domain, filled in from reference TRBV18 and TRBJ2-1, reads NAGVMQNPRHLVRRRGQEARLRCSPMKGHSHVYWYRQLPEEGLKFMVYLQKENIIDESGMPKERFSAEFPKEGPSILRIQQVVRGDSAAYFCASSRSRAGEIYNEQFFGPGTRLTVL.

The table lists this clonotype with many counts. V usage is TRBV7-9 and J usage is TRBJ2-1; D gene ambiguous. Germline V lookup: CDR1 SEHNR, CDR2 FQNEAQ (reference sequence). Trimming stripped 4 bases from V and 0 bases from J, with 4 bases between. The CDR3 totals 13 residues. The CDR3 bases are TGTGCCAGCAGCTCCAGCTCCTACAATGAGCAGTTCTTC. Protein sequence: CASSSSSYNEQFF.

The V and J genes are TRBV4-2 and TRBJ1-1, with D possibly TRBD1 on 5 matching bases. Between the trimmed V and J ends, which lost 2 bases and 4 bases, there was a span of 11 bases. The CDR3 loop spans 14 amino acids. Germline V gene lookup returns CDR1 LGHNA and CDR2 YNFKEQ. This CDR3 is CASSQRGSSTEAFF. In DNA, the CDR3 is TGTGCCAGCAGCCAAAGGGGATCGAGCACTGAAGCTTTCTTT.

In this sample, this clonotype turned up once. The chain has TRBV7-3 and TRBJ2-5; the match to TRBD2 covers 9 bases. Germline V CDR1 and CDR2: SGHTA, FQGTGA. CDR3 size: 16 residues. With 2 bases clipped from V and 2 bases from J, the junction kept 6 bases outside the gene matches. This CDR3 reads CASSLGGRVGQETQYF. In nucleotides, the CDR3 is TGTGCCAGCAGCTTAGGCGGGAGGGTCGGTCAAGAGACCCAGTACTTC.

This rearrangement joins TRBV20-1 to TRBJ2-3; no clear D gene. V lost 4 bases and J 4 bases, leaving 9 bases between the germline ends. Germline V gene sequence: CDR1 DFQATT, CDR2 SNEGSKA (reference sequence). The CDR3 runs 12 residues. DNA of the CDR3: TGCAGTGCTAAAGGACCTGCAGATACGCAGTATTTT. Protein: CSAKGPADTQYF.